The entry below describes one T cell receptor (beta chain). Its antigen is not known. The data were taken from a study of cytomegalovirus exposure and HLA in healthy donors. Study observations and caveats: 150 or so TCR beta chains were listed as cytomegalovirus-associated.

The PCR employed 60 Vbeta primers together with 13 Jbeta primers. Data came from immunoSEQ multiplex PCR; TCRdb stores just in-frame clones and leaves some out. Found here are under 150,000 clones, approximately 75% of them singletons; the top ten hold roughly 1.1%. V gave up 4 bases and J gave up 7 bases, with 19 bases separating them. From germline, CDR1 is LGHNA and CDR2 YSLEER. The CDR3 has 16 amino acids. The chain joins TRBV4-3 to TRBJ1-4; TRBD1 might be the D (5 bases). The sample taken for sequencing was PBMCs. This clonotype was obtained from a male donor in good health and CMV-seronegative. The CDR3 loop reads CASSPAWGGSGEKLFF. CDR3 bases: TGCGCCAGCAGCCCGGCCTGGGGGGGGTCGGGTGAAAAACTGTTTTTT.